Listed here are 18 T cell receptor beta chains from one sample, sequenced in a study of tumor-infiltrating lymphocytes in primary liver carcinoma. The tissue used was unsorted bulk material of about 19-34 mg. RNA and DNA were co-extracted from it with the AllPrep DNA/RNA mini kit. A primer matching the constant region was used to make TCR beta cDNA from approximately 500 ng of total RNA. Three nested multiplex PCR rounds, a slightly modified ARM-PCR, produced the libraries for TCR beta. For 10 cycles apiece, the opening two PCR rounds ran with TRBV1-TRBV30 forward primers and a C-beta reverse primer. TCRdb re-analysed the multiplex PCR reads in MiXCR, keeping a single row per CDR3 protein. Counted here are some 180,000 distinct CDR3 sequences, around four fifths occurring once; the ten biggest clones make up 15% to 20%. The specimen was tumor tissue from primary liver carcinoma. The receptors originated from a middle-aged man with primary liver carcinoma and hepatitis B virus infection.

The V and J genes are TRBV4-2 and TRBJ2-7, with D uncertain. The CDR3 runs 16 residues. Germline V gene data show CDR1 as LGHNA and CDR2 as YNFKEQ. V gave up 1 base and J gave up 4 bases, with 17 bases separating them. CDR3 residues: CASSQGTNSKGYEQYF. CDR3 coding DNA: TGTGCCAGCAGCCAAGGGACGAACTCAAAAGGTTACGAGCAGTACTTC.

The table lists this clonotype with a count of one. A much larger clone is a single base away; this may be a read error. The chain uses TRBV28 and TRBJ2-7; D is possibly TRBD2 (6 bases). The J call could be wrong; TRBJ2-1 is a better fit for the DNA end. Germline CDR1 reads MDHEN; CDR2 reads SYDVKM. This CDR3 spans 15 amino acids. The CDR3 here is CASSLIGSGSYEQFF. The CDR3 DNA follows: TGTGCCAGCAGTTTAATCGGTAGCGGTTCCTACGAGCAGTTCTTC.

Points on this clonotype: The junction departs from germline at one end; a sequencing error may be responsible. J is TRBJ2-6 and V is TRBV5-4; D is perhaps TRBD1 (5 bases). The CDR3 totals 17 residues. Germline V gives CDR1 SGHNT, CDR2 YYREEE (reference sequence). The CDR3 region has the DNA TGTGCCAGCAGCCCCGGGTCTTTCTTCTCTGGGGCCAACGTCATGAATTTC. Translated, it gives CASSPGSFFSGANVMNF.

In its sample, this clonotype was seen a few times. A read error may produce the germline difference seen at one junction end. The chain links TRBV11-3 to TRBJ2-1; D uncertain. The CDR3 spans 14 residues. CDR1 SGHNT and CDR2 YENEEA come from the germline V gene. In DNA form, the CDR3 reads TGTGCTAGCAACTTAGGAGTCTCGAACAATGAGCAGTTATTC. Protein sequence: CASNLGVSNNEQLF.

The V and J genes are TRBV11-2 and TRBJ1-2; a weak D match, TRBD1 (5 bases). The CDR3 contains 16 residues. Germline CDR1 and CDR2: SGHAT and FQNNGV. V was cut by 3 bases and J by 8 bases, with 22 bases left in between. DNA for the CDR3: TGTGCCAGCAGCTTCTCAATCACAGTGGGGGGAGGAGGCTACACCTTC. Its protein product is CASSFSITVGGGGYTF.

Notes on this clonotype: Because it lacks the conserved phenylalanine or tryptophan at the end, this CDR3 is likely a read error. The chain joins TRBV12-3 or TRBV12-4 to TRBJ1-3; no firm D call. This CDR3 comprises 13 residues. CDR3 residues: CARNPHSGNTIYL. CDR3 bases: TGTGCAAGAAATCCCCACTCTGGAAACACCATATATTTA.

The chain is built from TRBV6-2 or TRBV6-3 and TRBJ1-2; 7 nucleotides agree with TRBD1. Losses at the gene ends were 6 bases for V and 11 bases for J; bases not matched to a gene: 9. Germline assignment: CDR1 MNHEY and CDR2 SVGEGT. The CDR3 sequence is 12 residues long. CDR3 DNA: TGTGCCAGCAGCCAGGGGGGCGGCGATTACACCTTC. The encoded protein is CASSQGGGDYTF.

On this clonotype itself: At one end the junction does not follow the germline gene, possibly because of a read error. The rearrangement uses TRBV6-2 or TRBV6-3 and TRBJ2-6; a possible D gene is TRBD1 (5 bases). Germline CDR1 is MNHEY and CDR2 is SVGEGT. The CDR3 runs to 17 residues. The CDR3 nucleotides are TGTGCCAGCACCCAGAAATTTACCCTCCCTGGGGCCGACGTCCTGACTTTC. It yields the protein CASTQKFTLPGADVLTF.

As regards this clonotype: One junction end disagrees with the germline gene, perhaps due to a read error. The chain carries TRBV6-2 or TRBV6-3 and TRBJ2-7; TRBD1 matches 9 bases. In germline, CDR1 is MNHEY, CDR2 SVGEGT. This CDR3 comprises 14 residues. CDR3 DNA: TGTGCCAGCAGCCTCAGGGACAGGGTCCACGAGCTGTACTTC. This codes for CASSLRDRVHELYF.

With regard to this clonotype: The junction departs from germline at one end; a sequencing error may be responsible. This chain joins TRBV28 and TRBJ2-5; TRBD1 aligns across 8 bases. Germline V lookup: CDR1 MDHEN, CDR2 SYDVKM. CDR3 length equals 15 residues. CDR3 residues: CAGSTSQGAVGTQYF. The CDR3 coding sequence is TGTGCCGGCAGCACGTCCCAGGGGGCAGTGGGGACCCAATACTTC.

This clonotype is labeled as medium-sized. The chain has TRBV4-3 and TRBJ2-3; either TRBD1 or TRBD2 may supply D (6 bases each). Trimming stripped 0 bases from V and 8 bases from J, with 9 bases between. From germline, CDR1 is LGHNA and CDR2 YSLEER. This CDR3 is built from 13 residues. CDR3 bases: TGCGCCAGCAGCCAAGAGGAGGGGGGTACGCAGTATTTT. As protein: CASSQEEGGTQYF.

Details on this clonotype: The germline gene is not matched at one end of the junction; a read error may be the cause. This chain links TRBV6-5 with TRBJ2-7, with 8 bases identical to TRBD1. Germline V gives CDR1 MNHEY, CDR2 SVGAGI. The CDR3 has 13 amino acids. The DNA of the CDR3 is TGTACCAGCAGTCGGACAGGGAATTACGATGAGTACTTC. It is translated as CTSSRTGNYDEYF.

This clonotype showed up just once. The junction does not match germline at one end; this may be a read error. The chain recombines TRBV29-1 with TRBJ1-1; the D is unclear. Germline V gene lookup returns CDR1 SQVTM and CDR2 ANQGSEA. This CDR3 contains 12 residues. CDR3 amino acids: CSVESGVTKAFF. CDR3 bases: TGCAGTGTTGAATCCGGGGTCACTAAAGCTTTCTTT.

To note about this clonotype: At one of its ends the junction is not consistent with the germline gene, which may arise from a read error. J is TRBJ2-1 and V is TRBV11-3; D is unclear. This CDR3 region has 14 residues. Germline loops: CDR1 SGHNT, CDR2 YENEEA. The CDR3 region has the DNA TGTGCCAGAAGCTTAAGCGTCTCGAACAATGAGCAGTTATTC. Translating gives CARSLSVSNNEQLF.

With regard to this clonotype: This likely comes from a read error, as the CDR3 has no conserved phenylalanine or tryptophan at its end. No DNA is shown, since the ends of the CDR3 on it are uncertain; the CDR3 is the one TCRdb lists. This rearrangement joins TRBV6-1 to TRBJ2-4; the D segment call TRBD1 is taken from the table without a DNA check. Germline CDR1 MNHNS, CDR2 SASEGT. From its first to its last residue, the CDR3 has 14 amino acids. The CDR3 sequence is CASSAQGTQNILYI.

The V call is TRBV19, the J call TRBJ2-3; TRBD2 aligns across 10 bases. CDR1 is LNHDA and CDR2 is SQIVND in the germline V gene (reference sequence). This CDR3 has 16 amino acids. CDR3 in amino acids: CTGSIIAGGAQDTQYF. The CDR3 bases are TGTACCGGTAGTATAATAGCGGGAGGCGCACAAGATACGCAGTATTTT.

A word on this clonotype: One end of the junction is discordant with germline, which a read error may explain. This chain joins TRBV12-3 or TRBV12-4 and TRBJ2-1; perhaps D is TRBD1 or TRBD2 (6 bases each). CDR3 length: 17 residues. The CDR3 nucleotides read TGTGCCAACAGGGAGGCGGGCGGGTCTCTCTCCCACAATGAGCAGTTCTTC. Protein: CANREAGGSLSHNEQFF.

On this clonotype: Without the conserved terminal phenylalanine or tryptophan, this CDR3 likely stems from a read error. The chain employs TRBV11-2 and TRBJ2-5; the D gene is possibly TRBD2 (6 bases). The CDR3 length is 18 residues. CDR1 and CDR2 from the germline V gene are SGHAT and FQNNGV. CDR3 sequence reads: CASSPSSIQGTGRDTQYS. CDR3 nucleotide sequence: TGTGCAAGCAGCCCTAGCTCAATCCAGGGTACTGGGCGGGATACCCAGTACTCC.